This TCR beta chain originates from a study of regulatory T cells in long-lasting Graves disease. Whole-study results and caveats: The number of shared public clonotypes was higher in persistent patients (2,741) than new patients (966).

As to time point: newly diagnosed GD, antithyroid drugs for less than 3 months. With RNA extracted from PBMCs as input, the TCR library was made. A note on this clonotype: Antigen specificity is unknown.

V dropped 4 bases and J dropped 1 base, with 14 bases sitting between them. The CDR3 extends over 16 amino acids. The germline CDR1 and CDR2 sequences are SGHRS and YFSETQ. CDR3 regions were amplified by Arm-PCR using iRepertoire HTBI primers to build TCR beta libraries. TCRdb processed the multiplex PCR reads anew with MiXCR; each CDR3 protein has one entry. The sample holds hundreds of thousands of distinct CDR3 sequences, 15% to 20% seen once. The data also belong to a second study, concerning T cells in Graves' hyperthyroidism and ophthalmopathy. That study adds: Uncontrolled infection, other autoimmune disease, pregnancy or lactation led to exclusion. When the TCR CDR3 underwent first-round RT-PCR, the HTBI primer set was used.

The chain carries TRBV5-1 and TRBJ2-2; D is unclear. This TCR was recovered from a man younger than 30 with Graves disease. The sample in question was peripheral blood mononuclear cells (PBMCs), obtained at new diagnosis, from a patient treated with antithyroid drugs. CDR3: CASSQDWAQNTGELFF. In DNA form, the CDR3 reads TGCGCCAGCAGCCAAGATTGGGCACAGAACACCGGGGAGCTGTTTTTT.